These T cell receptor beta chains were read from a single sample in a study of T cells in Graves' hyperthyroidism and ophthalmopathy. TCRdb passed the multiplex PCR reads through MiXCR, listing each CDR3 protein once. The data contain some 490,000 distinct CDR3 sequences, about 16% of them seen just once; the ten biggest clones take up roughly 29%. The sequenced sample consisted of blood. The receptors originated from a woman aged 30 to 39 with Graves' ophthalmopathy. Both conserved end residues are part of each CDR3. Fields, in order: V gene, J gene, clone size, D gene, CDR3 DNA, CDR3 protein. D genes are given only for firm matches. The size entry is marked missing in some rows and otherwise reads once, few, many or a size class.

TRBV6-6	TRBJ1-4	many	-	TGTGCCAGCAGTTACTCGTGGGAGGTTCGGGAAAAACTGTTTTTT	CASSYSWEVREKLFF
TRBV9	TRBJ1-6	-	-	TGTGCCAGCAGCGGCCCGGAGGGTTCACCCCTCCACTTT	CASSGPEGSPLHF
TRBV2	TRBJ2-3	many	-	TGTGCCAGCAGTGGGACTTTTAGGGATACGCAGTATTTT	CASSGTFRDTQYF
TRBV9	TRBJ1-1	-	-	TGTGCCAGCAGCGCCTCATTAACAGTTGACACTGAAGCTTTCTTT	CASSASLTVDTEAFF
TRBV5-1	TRBJ2-2	many	-	TGCGCCAGCAGCCCTCACGGGGGGAACACCGGGGAGCTGTTTTTT	CASSPHGGNTGELFF
TRBV7-3	TRBJ2-7	many	TRBD2	TGTGCCTCACGTCGGGGGGAGCGCCAGGAGTTGGAGCAGTACTTC	CASRRGERQELEQYF
TRBV5-1	TRBJ2-5	many	-	TGCGCCAGCAGCTTCGGGGTGCAGACCCAGTACTTC	CASSFGVQTQYF
TRBV7-9	TRBJ1-5	many	-	TGTGCCAGCAGCATCGTAGCCTCGGGGAACAGCAATCAGCCCCAGCATTTT	CASSIVASGNSNQPQHF
TRBV7-2	TRBJ2-6	-	-	TGTGCCAGCAGCTTAGATGTCAATGGGGCCAACGTCCTGACTTTC	CASSLDVNGANVLTF
TRBV11-1	TRBJ1-4	many	-	TGTGCCAGCAGCTCCCACCGGCAGGGGAGAACAACTAATGAAAAACTGTTTTTT	CASSSHRQGRTTNEKLFF
TRBV5-1	TRBJ2-1	many	TRBD2	TGCGCCACCAGAGGGGAAGGTGGGACTAGCCCCTACAATGAGCAGTTCTTC	CATRGEGGTSPYNEQFF
TRBV5-1	TRBJ2-5	many	TRBD1	TGCGCCAGCAGCATGGGACAGGGTGAAGAGACCCAGTACTTC	CASSMGQGEETQYF
TRBV19	TRBJ2-3	-	-	TGTGCCAGTAGTAGAGGGGTTGGTACAGATACGCAGTATTTT	CASSRGVGTDTQYF
TRBV2	TRBJ1-6	many	TRBD1	TGTGCCAGCAGAGATGGGACAGGGTGGTATAATTCACCCCTCCACTTT	CASRDGTGWYNSPLHF
TRBV4-1	TRBJ2-5	few	TRBD2	TGCGCCAGCAGGGTCGGGAGGGCCCTCTTACAAGAGACCCAGTACTTC	CASRVGRALLQETQYF
TRBV30	TRBJ2-6	many	-	TGTGCCTGGAGTGATAACACGGGGGCCAACGTCCTGACTTTC	CAWSDNTGANVLTF
TRBV29-1	TRBJ2-3	few	TRBD2	TGCAGCGTAGTTCCGGGGGGATCGGTGGATACGCAGTATTTT	CSVVPGGSVDTQYF
TRBV3-1	TRBJ2-1	many	-	TGTGCCAGCAGCCGGGGGAGGTCTAGCAATGAGCAGTTCTTC	CASSRGRSSNEQFF
TRBV7-8	TRBJ1-2	-	-	TGTGCCAGCAGCTTAGGGGCAGGGGCCATCTATGGCTACACCTTC	CASSLGAGAIYGYTF
TRBV7-3	TRBJ2-3	many	-	TGTGCCAGCAGCCCCCCCGGCGGGGGCCCAGATACGCAGTATTTT	CASSPPGGGPDTQYF
TRBV20-1	TRBJ2-3	many	-	TGCAGTGCTAGAGGGGCACAACATAGCACAGATACGCAGTATTTT	CSARGAQHSTDTQYF
TRBV10-3	TRBJ2-3	-	-	TGTGCCATCAGTGAGTCAACGGGCCTAAGCACAGATACGCAGTATTTT	CAISESTGLSTDTQYF
TRBV7-2	TRBJ1-1	few	TRBD1	TGTGCCAGCAGCTCAGATGACAGGGTAGGAGTCGGCACTGAAGCTTTCTTT	CASSSDDRVGVGTEAFF
TRBV11-3	TRBJ1-1	many	-	TGTGCCAGCAGCTTAAGGGGCATGGACACTGAAGCTTTCTTT	CASSLRGMDTEAFF
TRBV7-9	TRBJ2-4	few	TRBD1	TGTGCCAGCAGCTTTCAAGGGGGCGACATTCAGTACTTC	CASSFQGGDIQYF
TRBV6-2/TRBV6-3	TRBJ1-1	few	-	TGTGCCAGCAGTACCACCGGGTCGGAAGCTTTCTTT	CASSTTGSEAFF
TRBV5-1	TRBJ1-2	-	-	TGCGCCAGCAGCTTGGAGGGGGGGCGTAACTATGGCTACACCTTC	CASSLEGGRNYGYTF
TRBV18	TRBJ2-7	many	-	TGTGCCAGCTCCTTTGCCGAAAGAGAGCAGTACTTC	CASSFAEREQYF
TRBV7-2	TRBJ1-3	-	-	TGTGCCACCCGCATCCGGGGCCGCAACGTTTATAGAAACACCATATATTTT	CATRIRGRNVYRNTIYF
TRBV20-1	TRBJ2-2	few	-	TGCAGTGCTAGTTCCGGGTTCGCGAACACCGGGGAGCTGTTTTTT	CSASSGFANTGELFF
TRBV7-9	TRBJ1-5	few	-	TGTGCCAGCAGCTTAGAAACAGCTCATCAGCCCCAGCATTTT	CASSLETAHQPQHF
TRBV13	TRBJ2-3	few	-	TGTGCCAGCACCGAGGGGGACACAGATACGCAGTATTTT	CASTEGDTDTQYF
TRBV12-3/TRBV12-4	TRBJ2-1	-	TRBD2	TGTGCCAGCTCGGGCCCAGGGACTAGATCCTACAATGAGCAGTTCTTC	CASSGPGTRSYNEQFF
TRBV11-2	TRBJ2-1	once	TRBD2	TGTGCCAGCAGCTTAAGAGTGCCCGGGAGGAGTGATGAGCAGTTCTTC	CASSLRVPGRSDEQFF
TRBV4-1	TRBJ2-2	-	TRBD2	TGCGCCAGCAGCCACGCGGGACTAGCGCAAAACACCGGGGAGCTGTTTTTT	CASSHAGLAQNTGELFF